A selection of T cell receptor beta chains follows, all from one sample in a study of cytomegalovirus exposure and HLA in healthy donors. Sequencing was performed with immunoSEQ multiplex PCR; in TCRdb, only in-frame clones are kept and a portion is missing. The sample yields about 120,000 clones, more than 60% seen once. Sequencing was carried out using PBMCs. These receptor sequences come from a woman in her forties in good health and CMV-seropositive. CDR3s include the opening cysteine and the closing phenylalanine or tryptophan.

v_call: TRBV2
cdr3_aa: CASSPDRMNTEAFF

v_call: TRBV28
cdr3_aa: CASSTWTGGYEQYF

v_call: TRBV6-1
cdr3_aa: CASSEPGQVGNTIYF

v_call: TRBV27
cdr3_aa: CASSRPGTGVYEQYF

v_call: TRBV5-1
cdr3_aa: CASSLAGGAGVDTQYF

v_call: TRBV7-9
cdr3_aa: CASSLTPPRDTQYF

v_call: TRBV30
cdr3_aa: CAWTASSGSQETQYF

v_call: TRBV7-9
cdr3_aa: CASSFLRRSANTGELFF

v_call: TRBV18
cdr3_aa: CASSPRTGGTDTQYF

v_call: TRBV4-2
cdr3_aa: CASSQTDRGLRGYTF

v_call: TRBV7-7
cdr3_aa: CASSLGGGYEQFF

v_call: TRBV5-4
cdr3_aa: CASSLGIVRTEAFF

v_call: TRBV14
cdr3_aa: CASSQEWERTSGNNEQFF

v_call: TRBV9
cdr3_aa: CASSVASGGPETQYF

v_call: TRBV5-4
cdr3_aa: CASSWGLAANTGELFF

v_call: TRBV28
cdr3_aa: CASRSPGTLNTEAFF

v_call: TRBV28
cdr3_aa: CASSLAERTGNEKLFF

v_call: TRBV2
cdr3_aa: CASSGSVNTEAFF

v_call: TRBV10-2
cdr3_aa: CASSDPSGGTEAFF

v_call: TRBV5-1
cdr3_aa: CASSLVGSRDEKLFF

v_call: TRBV7-8
cdr3_aa: CASSWGTGTGNSGRQFF

v_call: TRBV19
cdr3_aa: CASSISGGDTDTQYF

v_call: TRBV11-2
cdr3_aa: CASSARTGANSPLHF

v_call: TRBV7-9
cdr3_aa: CASSPPGQVGSGYTF

v_call: TRBV5-4
cdr3_aa: CASRPLAGDTDTQYF

v_call: TRBV29-1
cdr3_aa: CSVEEDSYGYTF

v_call: TRBV2
cdr3_aa: CASSGRGSYTEAFF

v_call: TRBV12-2
cdr3_aa: CASRATGGARAFF

v_call: TRBV5-1
cdr3_aa: CASSIPTSGVEQFF

v_call: TRBV21-1
cdr3_aa: CASSRGIPGRQPQHF

v_call: TRBV28
cdr3_aa: CASINSGSHYEQYF

v_call: TRBV5-1
cdr3_aa: CASSPAAGADEKLFF

v_call: TRBV7-7
cdr3_aa: CASSLGQGRTGELFF

v_call: TRBV13
cdr3_aa: CASSSSSQETQYF

v_call: TRBV9
cdr3_aa: CASSVAFGLPYNEQFF

v_call: TRBV19
cdr3_aa: CASRHVDRGSGYTF

v_call: TRBV27
cdr3_aa: CASSLGNRAYGYTF

v_call: TRBV19
cdr3_aa: CASSIDIITGTGAYEQYF

v_call: TRBV4-1
cdr3_aa: CASSRSTSSTNEQFF

v_call: TRBV5-6
cdr3_aa: CASSWGDPGTLYGYTF

v_call: TRBV7-9
cdr3_aa: CSSSQGSYEQYF

v_call: TRBV7-8
cdr3_aa: CASSLFQTGNEKLFF

v_call: TRBV11-2
cdr3_aa: CASSPPGTGSNEQYF

v_call: TRBV6-5
cdr3_aa: CASSLSLAGEKLFF

v_call: TRBV6-4
cdr3_aa: CASRTGTPQWGNQPQHF

v_call: TRBV15
cdr3_aa: CATSRPDSLNQPQHF

v_call: TRBV2
cdr3_aa: CASSELAGGPPQETQYF

v_call: TRBV30
cdr3_aa: CAWSREAASGNTIYF

v_call: TRBV5-1
cdr3_aa: CASSPTTGTQETQYF

v_call: TRBV6-5
cdr3_aa: CASTSAGADSYEQYF

v_call: TRBV27
cdr3_aa: CASSPRRAAGELFF

v_call: TRBV5-1
cdr3_aa: CASSLRRNTEAFF

v_call: TRBV6-1
cdr3_aa: CASSESRSVGYGYTF

v_call: TRBV2
cdr3_aa: CASGGEYGMNTEAFF

v_call: TRBV6-5
cdr3_aa: CASSYHGTVRSYEQYF

v_call: TRBV27
cdr3_aa: CATRQYRDGANVLTF

v_call: TRBV5-1
cdr3_aa: CASSFNLNTEAFF

v_call: TRBV6-5
cdr3_aa: CASSPGIRVSYEQYF

v_call: TRBV6-6
cdr3_aa: CASSSGTNEKLFF

v_call: TRBV18
cdr3_aa: CASSPPPGSYNEQFF